This TCR beta chain was recovered during a study of T-cell reconstitution after alpha-beta-depleted transplantation in children. Study observations and caveats: T cells produced anew were the main source of T-cell counts and diversity one year after transplant.

CDR1 and CDR2 (germline): SGHDN, FVKESK. The CDR3 contains 16 residues. Trimming took 1 base from V and 1 from J; bases not matched to a gene: 3. Preparation of the TCRbeta library involved a method that used unique molecular identifiers. TCRdb called the PCR reads again in MiXCR, with one record for every CDR3 protein. The table shows roughly 570,000 distinct CDR3 sequences, with 27% occurring only once. Note on this clonotype: The antigen is undetermined.

This sequence joins TRBV14 and TRBJ2-3; 9 bases align to TRBD2. The specimen comprised PBMCs, sampled before TCRalphabeta/CD19-depleted stem cell transplant. This clonotype was obtained from a boy in the first two years of life with Wiskott-Aldrich syndrome, due to receive a stem cell transplant. The chain's CDR3 is CASSQGLADRTDTQYF. CDR3 DNA: TGTGCCAGCAGCCAAGGACTAGCGGACCGCACAGATACGCAGTATTTT. Filled out from reference TRBV14 and TRBJ2-3, the complete variable domain reads EAGVTQFPSHSVIEKGQTVTLRCDPISGHDNLYWYRRVMGKEIKFLLHFVKESKQDESGMPNNRFLAERTGGTYSTLKVQPAELEDSGVYFCASSQGLADRTDTQYFGPGTRLTVL.